The rows below give T cell receptor beta chains drawn from one sample of a study of cytomegalovirus exposure and HLA in healthy donors. Only in-frame clones appear in the TCRdb table, and some are missing; sequencing was by immunoSEQ multiplex PCR. The sample has 150,000 to 200,000 clones; approximately 96% are singletons. Material: PBMCs. The receptors were sampled from a woman aged 18-29 years in good health and CMV-seronegative. Each CDR3 is given with its conserved first and last residue. The D gene is left open where the match is weak. Size values are once, few and many counts, or a class for expanded clones, and some rows have none.

cdr3_aa: CASSRLPLTSGGIYEQYF
cdr3_nt: TGTGCCAGCAGCCGACTACCGCTTACTAGCGGGGGGATCTACGAGCAGTACTTC
j_call: TRBJ2-7
d_call: TRBD2
clone_size: -
v_call: TRBV9

cdr3_aa: CASSETGKTYEQYF
cdr3_nt: TGTGCCAGCAGCGAGACAGGGAAAACCTACGAGCAGTACTTC
j_call: TRBJ2-7
d_call: TRBD1
clone_size: -
v_call: TRBV4-2

cdr3_aa: CACPLDSRYGYTF
cdr3_nt: TGTGCCTGCCCGTTGGACAGCCGGTATGGCTACACCTTC
j_call: TRBJ1-2
d_call: -
clone_size: -
v_call: TRBV30

cdr3_aa: CASSMPGTPSYEQYF
cdr3_nt: TGTGCCAGTAGTATGCCCGGGACACCTTCCTACGAGCAGTACTTC
j_call: TRBJ2-7
d_call: -
clone_size: -
v_call: TRBV19

cdr3_aa: CASSAPGQGRADTQYF
cdr3_nt: TGCGCCAGCAGCGCGCCGGGACAGGGGAGAGCAGATACGCAGTATTTT
j_call: TRBJ2-3
d_call: TRBD1
clone_size: once
v_call: TRBV5-1

cdr3_aa: CASSQDRHKVDEQYF
cdr3_nt: TGTGCCAGCAGCCAAGATCGACACAAGGTCGACGAGCAGTACTTC
j_call: TRBJ2-7
d_call: -
clone_size: -
v_call: TRBV14

cdr3_aa: CASSLDDRDGDTQYF
cdr3_nt: TGTGCCAGCAGCTTAGACGACAGGGATGGAGATACGCAGTATTTT
j_call: TRBJ2-3
d_call: TRBD1
clone_size: -
v_call: TRBV5-5

cdr3_aa: CASSTSQGSYEQYF
cdr3_nt: TGTGCCAGCAGTACCAGTCAGGGTTCCTACGAGCAGTACTTC
j_call: TRBJ2-7
d_call: -
clone_size: -
v_call: TRBV2

cdr3_aa: CASSYRDANYGYTF
cdr3_nt: TGTGCCAGCAGCTATAGAGATGCTAACTATGGCTACACCTTC
j_call: TRBJ1-2
d_call: -
clone_size: -
v_call: TRBV5-4

cdr3_aa: CATFNREGSQPQHF
cdr3_nt: TGTGCCACCTTTAACAGGGAGGGCAGTCAGCCCCAGCATTTT
j_call: TRBJ1-5
d_call: -
clone_size: -
v_call: TRBV21-1

cdr3_aa: CSVVGQGYEQYF
cdr3_nt: TGCAGCGTTGTGGGACAGGGCTACGAGCAGTACTTC
j_call: TRBJ2-7
d_call: TRBD1
clone_size: -
v_call: TRBV29-1

cdr3_aa: CASSDSAGTNRGTDTQYF
cdr3_nt: TGTGCCAGCAGTGATTCAGCGGGGACCAACCGGGGCACAGATACGCAGTATTTT
j_call: TRBJ2-3
d_call: TRBD2
clone_size: -
v_call: TRBV6-4

cdr3_aa: CASSHEGHQPQHF
cdr3_nt: TGTGCCAGCAGTCACGAGGGTCACCAGCCCCAGCATTTT
j_call: TRBJ1-5
d_call: -
clone_size: -
v_call: TRBV6-6

cdr3_aa: CAIRSGAGGGTDTQYF
cdr3_nt: TGTGCCATCAGGAGTGGGGCGGGGGGGGGCACAGATACGCAGTATTTT
j_call: TRBJ2-3
d_call: TRBD2
clone_size: -
v_call: TRBV10-3

cdr3_aa: CASSRERGVSYEQYF
cdr3_nt: TGCGCCAGCAGCCGAGAGCGGGGGGTTTCCTACGAGCAGTACTTC
j_call: TRBJ2-7
d_call: TRBD2
clone_size: -
v_call: TRBV5-1

cdr3_aa: CASSPTVNTIYF
cdr3_nt: TGTGCCAGCTCACCGACAGTAAACACCATATATTTT
j_call: TRBJ1-3
d_call: -
clone_size: -
v_call: TRBV18

cdr3_aa: CASRDTGDFNYGYTF
cdr3_nt: TGTGCCAGCAGGGATACAGGGGATTTTAACTATGGCTACACCTTC
j_call: TRBJ1-2
d_call: TRBD1
clone_size: -
v_call: TRBV27

cdr3_aa: CASSVEDSLNTEAFF
cdr3_nt: TGTGCCAGCAGCGTAGAGGACAGCTTGAACACTGAAGCTTTCTTT
j_call: TRBJ1-1
d_call: -
clone_size: -
v_call: TRBV9